This T cell receptor (beta chain) was identified in a study of long-term antiretroviral therapy in people with HIV. It was version v3.0 of the immunoSEQ assay that was run at survey level. Here immunoSEQ multiplex PCR was the method, and the copy in TCRdb shows in-frame clones only, minus some. The table has 11,000 to 15,000 clones, 75% to 85% seen once; the top ten hold around 14%. Note on this clone: Its antigen remains unidentified.

Until DNA extraction, the samples held between roughly 1-10 million cryopreserved PBMC. General study points: Information pertaining to ART adherence, viral resistance or therapeutic modifications was not obtained. Following ART, diversity rose but still fell short of transplant donor controls. Blood draws took place between the mid-2000s and the late 2010s and possibly involved older ART regimens.

V lost 3 bases and J lost 0, with 12 bases in between. In germline, CDR1 is KGHSH, CDR2 LQKENI. The CDR3 extends over 17 amino acids. Sequences were derived from unsorted PBMCs, sampled 3.2 years before starting antiretroviral therapy. This TCR was recovered from a man aged 35 to 55 with HIV. The chain is built from TRBV18 and TRBJ2-6; D is unclear. The CDR3 DNA is TGTGCCAGCTCACCGGGCCAGCCAAGCTCTGGGGCCAACGTCCTGACTTTC. This sequence encodes CASSPGQPSSGANVLTF. Looking up the rest from reference TRBV18 and TRBJ2-6 gives the full variable domain: NAGVMQNPRHLVRRRGQEARLRCSPMKGHSHVYWYRQLPEEGLKFMVYLQKENIIDESGMPKERFSAEFPKEGPSILRIQQVVRGDSAAYFCASSPGQPSSGANVLTFGAGSRLTVL.